Sequencing of this T cell receptor (beta chain) was carried out in a study of T-cell reconstitution after alpha-beta-depleted transplantation in children. The study's findings and limits: Among T cells one year after transplant, newly produced cells accounted for most counts and diversity. In some patients, recipient T cells and intrathymic progenitors surviving conditioning explained high day-60 diversity. There were reportedly several hundred expanded graft clones from which alpha-beta T cells came about two months after transplant.

Unique molecular identifiers were built into the TCRbeta library. Each CDR3 protein is one row after TCRdb ran MiXCR on the PCR reads. The table lists nearly 350,000 distinct CDR3 sequences, roughly 17% of them singletons, with approximately 44% in the top ten. To note about this clonotype: Its specificity is unknown.

CDR3 length: 14 amino acids. The germline V gene encodes CDR1 KGHDR and CDR2 SFDVKD. V was clipped by 2 bases and J by 5 bases, with 12 bases between them. The chain recombines TRBV24-1 with TRBJ2-7; no definite D call. The specimen was PBMCs, mostly from graft donor cells, collected 360 days after TCRalphabeta/CD19-depleted stem cell transplant. The TCR was taken from a male patient between 2 and 15 years old who had a stem cell transplant for acute lymphoblastic leukemia, so the T cells may come from the graft donor. CDR3: CATSDSHRSDEQYF. The CDR3 nucleotides are TGTGCCACCAGTGATTCACACCGGTCGGACGAGCAGTACTTC.